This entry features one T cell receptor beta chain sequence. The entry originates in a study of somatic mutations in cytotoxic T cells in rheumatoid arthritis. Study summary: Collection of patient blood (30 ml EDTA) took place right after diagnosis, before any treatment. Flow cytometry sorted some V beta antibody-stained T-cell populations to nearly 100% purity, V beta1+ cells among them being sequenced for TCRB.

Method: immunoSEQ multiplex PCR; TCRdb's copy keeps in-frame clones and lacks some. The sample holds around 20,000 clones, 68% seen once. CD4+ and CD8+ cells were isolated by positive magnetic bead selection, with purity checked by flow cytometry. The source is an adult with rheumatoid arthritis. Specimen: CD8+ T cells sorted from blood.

This CDR3 reads CASSVEQGWNEQFF. For the CDR3, the DNA is TGTGCCAGCAGCGTAGAACAGGGATGGAATGAGCAGTTCTTC. V is TRBV9 and J is TRBJ2-1, with D possibly TRBD1 on 6 matching bases. The CDR3 extends over 14 amino acids. From germline, CDR1 is SGDLS and CDR2 YYNGEE. V was clipped by 0 bases and J by 7 bases, with 11 bases between them.